This T cell receptor (beta chain) was observed in a study of CD4 and CD8 cells across lung adenocarcinoma regions. The CDR3 consists of 15 residues. The junction had 7 bases not matched to a gene; V was cut back by 6 bases and J by 5 bases. In germline, CDR1 is MNHNS, CDR2 SASEGT. The patients had localized lung adenocarcinoma, a non-small cell subtype. This clonotype is large in the sample. TCRdb re-called the PCR reads through MiXCR, storing one row per CDR3 protein. In the table there are 4,000 or so distinct CDR3 sequences, 60% to 80% of which are singletons. The TCR was taken from a male donor with lung adenocarcinoma. The CD4 and CD8 labels of this study may be unreliable. The chain recombines TRBV6-1 with TRBJ2-1; 10 bases align to TRBD1. Sequencing was performed on CD4+ T cells from the margin of a lung tumor. The CDR3 sequence: CASRRDRGNNNEQFF. CDR3 nucleotides: TGTGCCAGCAGACGGGACAGGGGCAATAACAATGAGCAGTTCTTC.